The 15 T cell receptor beta chains listed next were all sequenced from one sample in a study of shared clonotypes between healthy human individuals. Only in-frame clones appear in the TCRdb table, and some are missing; sequencing was by immunoSEQ multiplex PCR. Seen here are approximately 500,000 clones, roughly 80% observed once, and the top ten hold roughly 13%. Material for sequencing was PBMCs. These receptors were collected from a woman aged 40 to 50 in good health. Some clones in this sample may be carry-over from other donors' samples.

The chain recombines TRBV18 with TRBJ1-2; TRBD1 aligns across 8 bases. Germline CDR1 reads KGHSH; CDR2 reads LQKENI. J gave up 8 bases and V 6 bases, and 8 bases lay outside the gene matches. The length of the CDR3 is 13 residues. Here the CDR3 reads CASSATGAEGYTF. CDR3 sequence (DNA): TGTGCCAGCTCTGCGACAGGGGCGGAGGGCTACACCTTC. The whole variable domain, remainder taken from reference TRBV18 and TRBJ1-2, is NAGVMQNPRHLVRRRGQEARLRCSPMKGHSHVYWYRQLPEEGLKFMVYLQKENIIDESGMPKERFSAEFPKEGPSILRIQQVVRGDSAAYFCASSATGAEGYTFGSGTRLTVV.

The chain is built from TRBV7-2 and TRBJ2-5; D is possibly TRBD2 (6 bases). This CDR3 is built from 16 residues. Germline loops: CDR1 SGHTA, CDR2 FQGNSA. Trimming shortened V by 4 bases and J by 4 bases, and 19 bases separated the two germline ends. CDR3 nucleotides: TGTGCCAGCAGCTCCCGGCGGGGTGACGCGAGAGAGACCCAGTACTTC. Its protein product is CASSSRRGDARETQYF.

V gene TRBV5-4 combines with J gene TRBJ1-1; possible D gene TRBD1, 5 bases. CDR3 size: 17 residues. Germline V CDR1 and CDR2: SGHNT, YYREEE (reference sequence). Deletions cut 0 bases from V and 1 base from J, with 16 bases between. CDR3: CASSLEAGRAANTEAFF. DNA for the CDR3: TGTGCCAGCAGCTTGGAGGCAGGGCGGGCCGCGAACACTGAAGCTTTCTTT.

The chain recombines TRBV10-3 with TRBJ1-4; D gene ambiguous. This CDR3 has 14 amino acids. CDR1 and CDR2 (germline): ENHRY, SYGVKD. V dropped 4 bases and J dropped 2 bases, with 8 bases sitting between them. The CDR3 reads CAISVERTNEKLFF. CDR3 nucleotides: TGTGCCATCAGTGTCGAGAGGACTAATGAAAAACTGTTTTTT.

The count of this clone is one. The V call is TRBV29-1, the J call TRBJ2-1; 7 bases are shared with TRBD2. The germline gives CDR1 SQVTM, CDR2 ANQGSEA. The V segment lost 3 bases and the J segment 7 bases; nucleotides outside the gene matches: 6. This CDR3 has 13 amino acids. The CDR3 reads CSVDKRGQNEQFF. The CDR3 DNA reads as TGCAGCGTTGATAAGCGGGGTCAGAATGAGCAGTTCTTC.

The chain uses TRBV19 and TRBJ1-5; unclear D gene. The CDR3 consists of 15 residues. The V end was cut by 2 bases, the J end by 0 bases, with 8 bases between. CDR1 is LNHDA, CDR2 SQIVND, per germline (reference sequence). The chain's CDR3 is CASSILVYSNQPQHF. Written as DNA, the CDR3 is TGTGCCAGTAGTATATTGGTTTATAGCAATCAGCCCCAGCATTTT.

The rearrangement joins TRBV6-1 to TRBJ2-2; TRBD2 might be the D (5 bases). The V and J ends lost 4 bases and 1 base respectively, with 10 bases between them. The CDR3 consists of 15 residues. CDR1 MNHNS and CDR2 SASEGT come from the germline V gene. The CDR3 protein is CASSAGLLNTGELFF. The CDR3 DNA is TGTGCCAGCAGTGCAGGACTCTTGAACACCGGGGAGCTGTTTTTT.

V gene TRBV9 combines with J gene TRBJ2-1; D is undetermined. Trimming cost V 4 bases and J 6 bases, with 11 bases left between them. CDR3 size: 13 residues. Looked up from germline, CDR1 is SGDLS and CDR2 is YYNGEE. CDR3 DNA sequence: TGTGCCAGCAGCCTCCGATTGGGCAATGAGCAGTTCTTC. It is translated as CASSLRLGNEQFF.

The V call is TRBV19, the J call TRBJ1-1, with D unresolved. The germline V gene has CDR1 LNHDA and CDR2 SQIVND (reference sequence). This CDR3 contains 12 residues. V lost 5 bases, J lost 7 bases, and 11 bases lay in between. CDR3 DNA sequence: TGTGCCAGTAGTCTTCGAGACGGTGAAGCTTTCTTT. This encodes CASSLRDGEAFF. Variable domain in full (rest from reference TRBV19 and TRBJ1-1): DGGITQSPKYLFRKEGQNVTLSCEQNLNHDAMYWYRQDPGQGLRLIYYSQIVNDFQKGDIAEGYSVSREKKESFPLTVTSAQKNPTAFYLCASSLRDGEAFFGQGTRLTVV.

Note on this clone: A read error is likely here: a far larger clone is one base away. V usage is TRBV7-9 and J usage is TRBJ1-2; the D gene is possibly TRBD1 (6 bases). This CDR3 has 14 amino acids. Trimming took off 5 bases at V and 7 bases at J, with 17 bases between the two ends. The germline gives CDR1 SEHNR, CDR2 FQNEAQ (reference sequence). The CDR3 DNA reads as TGTGCCAGCAGCCGGGAGCCACAGGGTTTTGGCTACACCTTC. Protein product: CASSREPQGFGYTF.

This chain links TRBV28 with TRBJ2-5, with no clear D. Per germline, CDR1 MDHEN and CDR2 SYDVKM. This CDR3 has 14 amino acids. The ends were cut back, 1 base at V and 1 base at J, with 7 bases in the middle. The CDR3 spells CASSLSDPQETQYF. The CDR3 nucleotides read TGTGCCAGCAGTTTATCGGACCCCCAAGAGACCCAGTACTTC.

J is TRBJ1-1 and V is TRBV28; D is perhaps TRBD1 (6 bases). This CDR3 is 16 amino acids long. The V gene lost 4 bases and the J gene lost 3 bases, with 18 bases spanning the gap. Germline loops: CDR1 MDHEN, CDR2 SYDVKM. The CDR3 reads CASSYAGGHSYTEAFF. In nucleotides, the CDR3 is TGTGCCAGCAGTTACGCGGGGGGGCACTCCTACACTGAAGCTTTCTTT.

The chain links TRBV2 to TRBJ2-1; D is undetermined. The CDR3 is made up of 11 amino acids. Trimming shortened V by 6 bases and J by 4 bases, and 4 bases separated the two germline ends. Germline V CDR1 and CDR2: SNHLY, FYNNEI. The CDR3 DNA reads as TGTGCCAGCAGCCAGTACAATGAGCAGTTCTTC. Its protein product is CASSQYNEQFF.

On this clone itself: A far larger clone is just one base off, so this is likely a read error. V gene TRBV4-2 combines with J gene TRBJ1-2; possible D gene TRBD1, 5 bases. Germline CDR1 and CDR2: LGHNA and YNFKEQ. CDR3 length equals 15 residues. CDR3 DNA: TGTTCCAGCAGCCAAGAGAGGTCAGGGAACTATGGCTACACCTTC. This encodes CSSSQERSGNYGYTF.

This clone appeared a few times. One base separates it from a far larger clone, so it is likely a read error. The V and J genes are TRBV30 and TRBJ1-1, with D unresolved. The V end lost 5 bases, the J end lost 0 bases, and 10 bases lay between the germline ends. This CDR3 comprises 13 residues. Germline assignment: CDR1 GTSNPN and CDR2 SVGIG (reference sequence). The CDR3 region is CAWDWSMNTEAFF. CDR3 coding DNA: TGTGCCTGGGACTGGAGCATGAACACTGAAGCTTTCTTT. The entire variable domain, with the rest obtained from reference TRBV30 and TRBJ1-1, is as follows: SQTIHQWPATLVQPVGSPLSLECTVEGTSNPNLYWYRQAAGRGLQLLFYSVGIGQISSEVPQNLSASRPQDRQFILSSKKLLLSDSGFYLCAWDWSMNTEAFFGQGTRLTVV.